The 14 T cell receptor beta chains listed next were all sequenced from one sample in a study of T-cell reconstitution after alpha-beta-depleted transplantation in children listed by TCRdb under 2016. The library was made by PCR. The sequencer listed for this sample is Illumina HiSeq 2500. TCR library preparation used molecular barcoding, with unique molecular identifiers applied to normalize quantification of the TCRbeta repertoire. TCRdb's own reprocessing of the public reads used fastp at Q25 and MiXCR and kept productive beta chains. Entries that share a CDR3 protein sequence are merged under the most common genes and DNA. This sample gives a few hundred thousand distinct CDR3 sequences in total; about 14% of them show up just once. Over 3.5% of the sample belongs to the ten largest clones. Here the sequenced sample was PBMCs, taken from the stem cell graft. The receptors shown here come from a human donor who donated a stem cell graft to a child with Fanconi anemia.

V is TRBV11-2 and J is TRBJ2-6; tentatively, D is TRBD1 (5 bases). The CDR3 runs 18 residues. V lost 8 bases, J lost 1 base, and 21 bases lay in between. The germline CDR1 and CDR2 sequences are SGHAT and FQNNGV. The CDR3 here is CASALIRRRVSGANVLTF. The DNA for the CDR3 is TGTGCCAGCGCTTTGATTAGACGCAGGGTTTCTGGGGCCAACGTCCTGACTTTC. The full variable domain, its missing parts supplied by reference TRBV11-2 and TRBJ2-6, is EAGVAQSPRYKIIEKRQSVAFWCNPISGHATLYWYQQILGQGPKLLIQFQNNGVVDDSQLPKDRFSAERLKGVDSTLKIQPAKLEDSAVYLCASALIRRRVSGANVLTFGAGSRLTVL.

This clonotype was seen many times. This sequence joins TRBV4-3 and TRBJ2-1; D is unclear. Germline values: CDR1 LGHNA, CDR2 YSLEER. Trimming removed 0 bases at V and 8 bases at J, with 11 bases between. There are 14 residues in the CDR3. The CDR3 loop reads CASSQDSAADEQFF. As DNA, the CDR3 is TGCGCCAGCAGCCAAGATTCCGCCGCCGATGAGCAGTTCTTC.

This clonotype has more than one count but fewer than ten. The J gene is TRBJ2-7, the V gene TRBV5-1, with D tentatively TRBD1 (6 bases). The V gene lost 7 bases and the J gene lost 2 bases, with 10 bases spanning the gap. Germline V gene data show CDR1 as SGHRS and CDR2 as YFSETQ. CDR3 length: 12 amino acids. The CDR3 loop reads CASGRTAYEQYF. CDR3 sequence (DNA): TGCGCCAGCGGCCGGACAGCCTACGAGCAGTACTTC.

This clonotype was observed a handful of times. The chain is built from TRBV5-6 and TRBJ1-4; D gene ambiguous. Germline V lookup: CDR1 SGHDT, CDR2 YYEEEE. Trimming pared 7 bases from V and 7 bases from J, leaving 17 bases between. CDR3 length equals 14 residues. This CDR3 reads CASSIQPEGEKLFF. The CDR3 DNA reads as TGTGCCAGCTCCATACAGCCCGAAGGTGAAAAACTGTTTTTT.

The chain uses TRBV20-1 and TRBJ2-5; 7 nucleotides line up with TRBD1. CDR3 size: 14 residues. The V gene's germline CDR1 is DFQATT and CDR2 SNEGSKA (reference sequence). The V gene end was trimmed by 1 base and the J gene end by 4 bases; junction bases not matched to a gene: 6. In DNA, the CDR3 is TGCAGTGCTAGAGGTCAGGGGGTTGGAGAGACCCAGTACTTC. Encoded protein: CSARGQGVGETQYF.

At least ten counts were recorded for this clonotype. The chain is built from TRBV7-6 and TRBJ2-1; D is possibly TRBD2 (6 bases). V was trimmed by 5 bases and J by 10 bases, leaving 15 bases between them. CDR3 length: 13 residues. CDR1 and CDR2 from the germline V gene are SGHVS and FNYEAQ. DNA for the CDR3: TGTGCCAGCAGCCCCTTCCGGGACTTAGAGCAGTTCTTC. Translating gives CASSPFRDLEQFF.

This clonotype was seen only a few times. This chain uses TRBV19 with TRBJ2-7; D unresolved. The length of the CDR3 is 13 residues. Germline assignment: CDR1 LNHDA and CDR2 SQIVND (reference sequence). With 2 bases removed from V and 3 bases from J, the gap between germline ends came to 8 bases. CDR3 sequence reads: CASSINTDYEQYF. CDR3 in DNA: TGTGCCAGTAGTATAAACACGGACTACGAGCAGTACTTC.

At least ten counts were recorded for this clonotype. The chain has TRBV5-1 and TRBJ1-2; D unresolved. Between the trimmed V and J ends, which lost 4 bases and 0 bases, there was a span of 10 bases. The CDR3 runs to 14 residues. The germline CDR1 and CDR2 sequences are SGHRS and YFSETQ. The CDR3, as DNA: TGCGCCAGCAGCCGGACGGCCTCTAACTATGGCTACACCTTC. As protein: CASSRTASNYGYTF.

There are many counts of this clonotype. CDR3 residues: CASSQDVLAGRDTDTQYF. As DNA, the CDR3 is TGTGCCAGCAGCCAAGATGTTTTAGCGGGGAGGGACACAGATACGCAGTATTTT. V usage is TRBV4-2 and J usage is TRBJ2-3; TRBD2 agrees at 8 bases. Germline trimming cut 0 bases from V and 2 bases from J; bases unmatched to any gene: 10. The CDR3 length is 18 residues. Germline V gene lookup returns CDR1 LGHNA and CDR2 YNFKEQ.

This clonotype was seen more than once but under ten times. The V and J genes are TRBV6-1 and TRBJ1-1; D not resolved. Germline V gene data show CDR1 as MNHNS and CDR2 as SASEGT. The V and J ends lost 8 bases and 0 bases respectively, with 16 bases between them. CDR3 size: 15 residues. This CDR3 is CASRRDKIMNTEAFF. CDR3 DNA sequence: TGTGCCAGCCGACGGGATAAGATAATGAACACTGAAGCTTTCTTT.

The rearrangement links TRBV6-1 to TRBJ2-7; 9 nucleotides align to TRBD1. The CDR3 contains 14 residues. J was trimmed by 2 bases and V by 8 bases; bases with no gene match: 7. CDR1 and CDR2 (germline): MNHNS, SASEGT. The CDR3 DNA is TGTGCCAGCGGCAATTACAGGGGGCCCTACGAGCAGTACTTC. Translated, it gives CASGNYRGPYEQYF.

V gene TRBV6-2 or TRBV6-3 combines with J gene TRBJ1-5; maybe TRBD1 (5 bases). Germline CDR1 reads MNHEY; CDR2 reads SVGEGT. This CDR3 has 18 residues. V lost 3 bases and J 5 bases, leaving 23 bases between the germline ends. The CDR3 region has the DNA TGTGCCAGCAGTTATATGTTCTCCCCGGCCGACAGCGATCAGCCCCAGCATTTT. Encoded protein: CASSYMFSPADSDQPQHF.

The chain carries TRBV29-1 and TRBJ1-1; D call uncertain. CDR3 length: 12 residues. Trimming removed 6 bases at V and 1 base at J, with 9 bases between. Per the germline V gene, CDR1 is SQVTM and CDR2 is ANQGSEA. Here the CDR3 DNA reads TGCAGCGTCATGCCGGCGAACACTGAAGCTTTCTTT. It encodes CSVMPANTEAFF.

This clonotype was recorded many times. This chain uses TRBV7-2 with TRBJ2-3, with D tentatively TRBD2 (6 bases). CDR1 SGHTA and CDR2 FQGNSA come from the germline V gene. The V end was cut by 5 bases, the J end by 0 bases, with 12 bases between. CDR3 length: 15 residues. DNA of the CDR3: TGTGCCAGCAGCCCGGAGACTAGAAGCACAGATACGCAGTATTTT. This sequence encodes CASSPETRSTDTQYF.